This T cell receptor (beta chain) came from a study of radiotherapy plus CTLA-4 blockade in lung cancer. Profiled with immunoSEQ multiplex PCR; TCRdb holds only in-frame clones, not every one. This table has roughly 100,000 clones, approximately 82% appearing once. V lost 4 bases to trimming and J lost 5 bases, with 2 bases between them. Germline CDR1 and CDR2: MNHNY and SVGAGI (reference sequence). CDR3 size: 10 residues. Each patient with chemo-refractory metastatic non-small-cell lung cancer was treated with focal radiation plus CTLA-4 blockade using ipilimumab. The sample consisted of peripheral blood, taken from a patient treated with radiotherapy plus ipilimumab. The chain uses TRBV6-6 and TRBJ1-1; no clear D. This clonotype was sampled from a human donor with non-small cell lung cancer that progressed on radiotherapy plus ipilimumab. In nucleotides, the CDR3 is TGTGCCAGCAGTTGGACTGAAGCTTTCTTT. Amino acid sequence: CASSWTEAFF.